The clone carrying this TCR beta chain came up a few times. Its antigen is not identified. These data belong to a study of Ad26.COV2.S vaccination and SARS-CoV-2 variants. Sequencing was performed with immunoSEQ multiplex PCR; in TCRdb, only in-frame clones are kept and a portion is missing. The repertoire has about 94,000 clones, approximately 81% of them found once; the top ten carry more than 15%. Study conclusions and caveats: Substantial breadth was reported for post-vaccination spike-specific CD8+ and CD4+ T cells. The TCR breadth and depth analyses may have understated or missed part of the total T cell responses. Compared with placebo recipients, vaccine recipients had higher spike-specific TCR breadth. Vaccinated and placebo-treated recipients had similar non-spike TCR breadth.

Germline V gene sequence: CDR1 SGHAT, CDR2 FQDESV (reference sequence). With V trimmed by 2 bases and J by 10 bases, 5 bases remained unmatched. CDR3 length: 14 residues. The sequence came from a human donor who had recovered from COVID-19. The sample was peripheral blood, taken after recovery from COVID-19. V gene TRBV11-1 combines with J gene TRBJ1-6; 7 bases match TRBD1. CDR3 DNA sequence: TGTGCCAGCAGCTTACAGGGGGTTGGATCACCCCTCCACTTT. Its protein product is CASSLQGVGSPLHF. Using reference TRBV11-1 and TRBJ1-6 for the parts outside the CDR3, the full variable domain is EAEVAQSPRYKITEKSQAVAFWCDPISGHATLYWYRQILGQGPELLVQFQDESVVDDSQLPKDRFSAERLKGVDSTLKIQPAELGDSAMYLCASSLQGVGSPLHFGNGTRLTVT.